One sample yielded the 14 T cell receptor beta chains listed below, sequenced in a study of OX40 agonist ivuxolimab in advanced cancers. Clones were read by immunoSEQ multiplex PCR, and TCRdb kept only the in-frame ones, dropping some. The sample carries around 60,000 clones, roughly 90% recorded once. Sequenced material: CD4+ or CD8+ T cells sorted from blood, taken in a trial of the OX40 agonist ivuxolimab. The receptors come from an adult with an advanced solid tumor such as melanoma, head and neck, liver or kidney cancer.

This chain connects TRBV7-9 to TRBJ2-5; 7 bases are shared with TRBD2. The CDR3 length is 15 residues. V dropped 2 bases and J dropped 5; count of bases not matched to a gene: 8. Germline-derived CDR1 and CDR2 are SEHNR and FQNEAQ (reference sequence). CDR3 protein: CASSLRKGRAETQYF. The DNA for the CDR3 is TGTGCCAGCAGCTTACGCAAGGGGAGGGCCGAGACCCAGTACTTC.

The rearrangement links TRBV7-9 to TRBJ1-1; D call uncertain. Trimming left V 4 bases short and J 11 bases short, with 17 bases between. The V gene's germline CDR1 is SEHNR and CDR2 FQNEAQ (reference sequence). The CDR3 is made up of 13 amino acids. CDR3 in DNA: TGTGCCAGCAGCTCCCAGGCCCAACCGGAGGCTTTCTTT. It yields the protein CASSSQAQPEAFF.

The V call is TRBV29-1, the J call TRBJ2-7; TRBD1 is a possible D gene (6 bases). The CDR3 loop spans 13 amino acids. Germline V gives CDR1 SQVTM, CDR2 ANQGSEA. Trimming shortened V by 3 bases and J by 4 bases, and 13 bases separated the two germline ends. DNA of the CDR3: TGCAGCGTTGACGGGACGGACAGTTACGAGCAGTACTTC. Translating gives CSVDGTDSYEQYF.

On this clone itself: At one end, the junction sequence differs from germline, possibly due to a read error. The sample carries other DNA sequences with the same CDR3. The chain links TRBV19 to TRBJ1-5; no clear D. From germline, CDR1 is LNHDA and CDR2 SQIVND (reference sequence). This CDR3 region has 14 residues. The CDR3 sequence: CATLPGTTNQPQHF. The CDR3 DNA follows: TGTGCCACCCTCCCAGGAACGACCAATCAGCCTCAGCATTTT. Drawing the rest from reference TRBV19 and TRBJ1-5, the complete variable domain is DGGITQSPKYLFRKEGQNVTLSCEQNLNHDAMYWYRQDPGQGLRLIYYSQIVNDFQKGDIAEGYSVSREKKESFPLTVTSAQKNPTAFYLCATLPGTTNQPQHFGDGTRLSIL.

This chain connects TRBV6-5 to TRBJ1-2; no clear D. V was trimmed by 2 bases and J by 6 bases, leaving 7 bases between them. Germline V CDR1 and CDR2: MNHEY, SVGAGI. This CDR3 region has 12 residues. The CDR3 reads CASSYKPDGYTF. The CDR3, as DNA: TGTGCCAGCAGTTACAAGCCCGATGGCTACACCTTC.

The gene calls are TRBV6-1 and TRBJ2-5; 7 nucleotides align to TRBD1. Germline CDR1 MNHNS, CDR2 SASEGT. The CDR3 covers 16 residues. J was trimmed by 2 bases and V by 7 bases; bases with no gene match: 13. The chain's CDR3 is CASTDTNKDRQETQYF. CDR3 bases: TGTGCCAGCACTGATACTAACAAGGACAGGCAAGAGACCCAGTACTTC.

This clone was detected only once. J is TRBJ1-5 and V is TRBV21-1. TRBV21-1 is a pseudogene locus. This CDR3 has 15 amino acids. CDR3 region: CASSKIPHSNQPQHF. For the CDR3, the DNA is TGTGCCAGCAGCAAAATCCCGCATAGCAATCAGCCCCAGCATTTT.

The rearrangement links TRBV4-2 to TRBJ1-2; no firm D call. The CDR3 is 13 residues long. V shed 3 bases and J shed 8 bases, with 13 bases lying between them. CDR1 and CDR2 (germline): LGHNA, YNFKEQ. CDR3 in DNA: TGTGCCAGCAGCCAGGGGAGCTTTGAGGGCTACACCTTC. Amino acids: CASSQGSFEGYTF.

This clone occurred a few times. An end of the junction differs from the germline gene, which may be a read error. Within the sample, other DNA sequences also encode this same CDR3. V usage is TRBV7-9 and J usage is TRBJ1-2; no clear D gene. Germline V gene sequence: CDR1 SEHNR, CDR2 FQNEAQ (reference sequence). CDR3 length equals 12 residues. The CDR3, as DNA: TGTGCCAGCAGTTTAGACAACTATGGCTACACCTTC. Its protein is CASSLDNYGYTF.

The chain carries TRBV28 and TRBJ2-7, with D perhaps matching TRBD2 (6 bases). Germline CDR1 is MDHEN and CDR2 is SYDVKM. This CDR3 is 15 amino acids long. The V end lost 5 bases, the J end lost 4 bases, and 18 bases lay between the germline ends. This CDR3 reads CASSPLGGGRYEQYF. CDR3 coding DNA: TGTGCCAGCAGTCCCCTGGGGGGAGGACGATACGAGCAGTACTTC.

In this sample, this clone turned up once. The chain employs TRBV7-2 and TRBJ2-3; 11 bases are a match to TRBD2. This CDR3 is built from 17 residues. The J segment lost 2 bases and the V segment lost 5 bases, leaving 9 bases of the junction unmatched. Germline loops: CDR1 SGHTA, CDR2 FQGNSA. CDR3 in amino acids: CASSQRLAGMYTDTQYF. CDR3 DNA sequence: TGTGCCAGCAGCCAGAGACTAGCGGGAATGTACACAGATACGCAGTATTTT.

The chain joins TRBV7-9 to TRBJ2-6, with D possibly TRBD1 on 6 matching bases. Germline V gene sequence: CDR1 SEHNR, CDR2 FQNEAQ (reference sequence). This CDR3 has 18 amino acids. V was clipped by 4 bases and J by 0 bases, with 16 bases between them. In DNA form, the CDR3 reads TGTGCCAGCAGCTCGGCACAGGGTAGTTCCTCTGGGGCCAACGTCCTGACTTTC. This codes for CASSSAQGSSSGANVLTF. The entire variable domain, with the rest obtained from reference TRBV7-9 and TRBJ2-6, is as follows: DTGVSQNPRHKITKRGQNVTFRCDPISEHNRLYWYRQTLGQGPEFLTYFQNEAQLEKSRLLSDRFSAERPKGSFSTLEIQRTEQGDSAMYLCASSSAQGSSSGANVLTFGAGSRLTVL.

This chain connects TRBV27 to TRBJ2-1; D unclear. CDR1 and CDR2 from the germline V gene are MNHEY and SMNVEV (reference sequence). The ends were cut back, 6 bases at V and 0 bases at J, with 12 bases in the middle. This CDR3 has 15 residues. The chain's CDR3 is CASSPTPSSYNEQFF. The CDR3 nucleotides are TGTGCCAGCAGCCCGACACCGAGCTCCTACAATGAGCAGTTCTTC.

This clone has just one count. The rearrangement uses TRBV2 and TRBJ2-2, with D possibly TRBD2 on 5 matching bases. V lost 9 bases, J lost 4 bases, and 9 bases lay in between. Looked up from germline, CDR1 is SNHLY and CDR2 is FYNNEI. This CDR3 is 12 amino acids long. The CDR3 DNA follows: TGTGCCAGTATGAGCGGCACCGGGGAGCTGTTTTTT. Encoded protein: CASMSGTGELFF.